What follows describes a single T cell receptor beta chain. Its matching antigen is unknown. A read error may account for a junction end that differs from germline. Per the germline V gene, CDR1 is SGHAT and CDR2 is FQNNGV. The CDR3 runs 18 residues. Co-extracted RNA and DNA came from around 18-30 mg of unsorted bulk tissue. Whichever tumor sample was examined, it had over 75% viable tumor cells. This sample was included in a study of tumor-infiltrating lymphocytes in primary liver carcinoma. Synthesis of TCR beta cDNA was carried out from approximately 0.55 ug total RNA with a constant-region primer. TCR beta libraries came from three nested multiplex PCR rounds using slightly modified ARM-PCR. Running 10 cycles apiece, the first two PCR rounds relied on TRBV1-TRBV30 forward primers together with a C-beta reverse primer. TCRdb re-called the multiplex PCR reads through MiXCR, storing one row per CDR3 protein. The table has roughly 100,000 distinct CDR3 sequences, about four fifths seen once; the top ten hold under 25%.

The study, taken as a whole, reports: Appearing in all five tumor regions was true of only about 7-25% of top clones. Tumors had a significantly higher top-250-clone fraction than blood (p = 0.039).

The sequencing input was liver tumor tissue from sampling region 3. Described subset: tumor region T3, left-lateral pole. The sequence was obtained from a middle-aged man with primary liver carcinoma and hepatitis B virus infection. The chain links TRBV11-2 to TRBJ2-5; tentative D call: TRBD2 (5 bases). CDR3 DNA sequence: TGTGCTAGCAGTCCTAGCTCAATCCGGGATACCGGGCGGGAGACCCAGTACTTC. It specifies CASSPSSIRDTGRETQYF.